One and the same sample provided the 3 T cell receptor beta chains below, sequenced in a study of T cells in Graves' hyperthyroidism and ophthalmopathy. Regions amplified from RNA transcripts were the TCR beta CDR3 regions. Researchers ran a first-round RT-PCR on the TCR CDR3 using the HTBI primer set. TCRdb reprocessed the multiplex PCR reads with MiXCR, giving one entry per CDR3 protein. The sample carries a few hundred thousand distinct CDR3 sequences, around 50% recorded once. The material sequenced was peripheral blood or thyroid tissue (not recorded which). The origin of the receptors is an adult woman with Graves' disease, either hyperthyroidism or ophthalmopathy (not recorded which).

In this sample, this clonotype turned up many times. The chain recombines TRBV20-1 with TRBJ2-7; no clear D. This CDR3 comprises 15 residues. Trimming shortened V by 1 base and J by 5 bases, and 18 bases separated the two germline ends. From germline, CDR1 is DFQATT and CDR2 SNEGSKA (reference sequence). The CDR3 protein is CSARGPSRRRHEQYF. The CDR3 DNA sequence: TGCAGTGCTAGAGGACCTTCGCGGCGACGCCACGAGCAGTACTTC.

This clonotype was counted ten times or more. The chain has TRBV10-3 and TRBJ1-6, with 10 bases identical to TRBD1. CDR3 length: 13 amino acids. Trimming removed 6 bases from V and 10 bases from J; junction bases left unmatched: 3. Looked up from germline, CDR1 is ENHRY and CDR2 is SYGVKD. CDR3 protein: CAIRTGGLSPLHF. CDR3 DNA: TGTGCCATCAGGACAGGGGGCCTCTCACCCCTCCACTTT.

This clonotype was detected ten times or more. The V call is TRBV10-3, the J call TRBJ1-2, with a possible D match to TRBD1 (5 bases). From germline, CDR1 is ENHRY and CDR2 SYGVKD. The CDR3 is made up of 15 amino acids. V shed 6 bases and J shed 6 bases, with 20 bases lying between them. CDR3 protein: CAISGGEGAHHGYTF. CDR3 DNA: TGTGCCATCAGCGGTGGTGAAGGGGCCCACCATGGCTACACCTTC.